This TCR beta chain was found in a study of regulatory T cells in long-lasting Graves disease. After removal of 6 bases from V and 2 bases from J, the junction contained 3 bases not matched to a gene. The CDR3 has 13 amino acids. CDR1 and CDR2 (germline): MNHNS, SASEGT. This clonotype was recorded many times. Relying on iRepertoire HTBI primers and Arm-PCR of CDR3 regions, the team built TCR beta libraries. TCRdb reanalysed the multiplex PCR reads using MiXCR and keeps one entry per CDR3 protein. This table has 310,000 or so distinct CDR3 sequences, around a fifth appearing once. The time point was: persistent/refractory GD, antithyroid drugs over 5 years with positive TRAb. Extracted PBMC RNA gave rise to the TCR library.

This chain joins TRBV6-1 and TRBJ1-1; 7 bases are a match to TRBD1. The material was peripheral blood mononuclear cells (PBMCs), obtained when the disease was refractory, from a patient treated with antithyroid drugs. This TCR derives from a female donor with Graves disease. The DNA for the CDR3 is TGTGCCAGCAGAGACAGGGAAAACACTGAAGCTTTCTTT. Translating it yields CASRDRENTEAFF.